Listed below are T cell receptor beta chains from one sample, sequenced in a study of OX40 agonist ivuxolimab in advanced cancers. Measured with immunoSEQ multiplex PCR; TCRdb has only the in-frame clones, and not every one. The data contain roughly 64,000 clones, around 84% of them seen just once; the ten biggest clones take up under 3%. The sequences come from CD4+ or CD8+ T cells sorted from blood, collected in a trial of the OX40 agonist ivuxolimab. These receptors were taken from an adult with an advanced solid tumor such as melanoma, head and neck, liver or kidney cancer. CDR3s leave out the opening cysteine and the closing phenylalanine or tryptophan. Clone size appears in some rows only: once, few, many, or a class for an expanded clone.

V gene: TRBV7-2
clone size: once
CDR3 length: 12
J gene: TRBJ1-2
CDR3 protein: ASRLRDRNYGYT

V gene: TRBV19
clone size: -
CDR3 length: 12
J gene: TRBJ2-1
CDR3 protein: ASSRTGQGNEQF

V gene: TRBV9
clone size: -
CDR3 length: 11
J gene: TRBJ2-1
CDR3 protein: ASSMSSYNEQF

V gene: TRBV19
clone size: once
CDR3 length: 13
J gene: TRBJ2-2
CDR3 protein: ASSIGQANTGELF

V gene: TRBV5-8
clone size: -
CDR3 length: 11
J gene: TRBJ2-3
CDR3 protein: ASSLRRLDTQY

V gene: TRBV10-1
clone size: few
CDR3 length: 10
J gene: TRBJ2-7
CDR3 protein: ASSDSGGEQY

V gene: TRBV29-1
clone size: -
CDR3 length: 11
J gene: TRBJ1-2
CDR3 protein: SVDPNRDHGYT

V gene: TRBV5-6
clone size: -
CDR3 length: 15
J gene: TRBJ1-2
CDR3 protein: ASSLVGTGGANYGYT

V gene: TRBV5-5
clone size: -
CDR3 length: 12
J gene: TRBJ2-7
CDR3 protein: ASSLGDASYEQY

V gene: TRBV7-3
clone size: -
CDR3 length: 10
J gene: TRBJ2-7
CDR3 protein: ASSSTSNEQY

V gene: TRBV5-1
clone size: -
CDR3 length: 13
J gene: TRBJ2-1
CDR3 protein: ASSLFPAGYNEQF

V gene: TRBV18
clone size: -
CDR3 length: 11
J gene: TRBJ1-4
CDR3 protein: ASSPSLGEKLF

V gene: TRBV5-8
clone size: -
CDR3 length: 14
J gene: TRBJ1-5
CDR3 protein: ASSRDRLGSNQPQH

V gene: TRBV2
clone size: once
CDR3 length: 12
J gene: TRBJ2-7
CDR3 protein: ASSVLLAGYEQY

V gene: TRBV10-1
clone size: -
CDR3 length: 13
J gene: TRBJ1-1
CDR3 protein: ASSEIGDGNTEAF

V gene: TRBV5-1
clone size: -
CDR3 length: 14
J gene: TRBJ2-1
CDR3 protein: ASSLSIRTSGNEQF

V gene: TRBV7-2
clone size: once
CDR3 length: 12
J gene: TRBJ1-2
CDR3 protein: ASSLGGQIYGYT

V gene: TRBV6-1
clone size: -
CDR3 length: 12
J gene: TRBJ1-4
CDR3 protein: ASRRQGGNEKLF

V gene: TRBV10-3
clone size: -
CDR3 length: 14
J gene: TRBJ2-5
CDR3 protein: AISDALAGGEETQY

V gene: TRBV4-3
clone size: -
CDR3 length: 13
J gene: TRBJ2-3
CDR3 protein: ASSQETGSTDTQY

V gene: TRBV28
clone size: -
CDR3 length: 13
J gene: -
CDR3 protein: ASRRLGQGSHEQY

V gene: TRBV28
clone size: once
CDR3 length: 14
J gene: TRBJ2-1
CDR3 protein: ASSSISGPSYNEQF

V gene: TRBV28
clone size: -
CDR3 length: 12
J gene: TRBJ1-2
CDR3 protein: ASSGTGTYGGYT

V gene: TRBV5-4
clone size: -
CDR3 length: 13
J gene: TRBJ2-7
CDR3 protein: ASSKPGQGTNEQY

V gene: TRBV5-6
clone size: -
CDR3 length: 13
J gene: TRBJ1-4
CDR3 protein: ASSLAGGRREKLF

V gene: TRBV28
clone size: -
CDR3 length: 14
J gene: TRBJ1-2
CDR3 protein: ASSLGGSLSNYGYT

V gene: TRBV30
clone size: -
CDR3 length: 8
J gene: TRBJ2-1
CDR3 protein: AWSSNEQF

V gene: TRBV16
clone size: few
CDR3 length: 13
J gene: TRBJ1-6
CDR3 protein: ASSQSLADNSPLH

V gene: TRBV5-4
clone size: few
CDR3 length: 11
J gene: TRBJ1-1
CDR3 protein: ASSQDPWTEAF

V gene: TRBV5-4
clone size: -
CDR3 length: 14
J gene: TRBJ2-5
CDR3 protein: ASSVAGTSGAETQY

V gene: TRBV15
clone size: once
CDR3 length: 11
J gene: TRBJ2-2
CDR3 protein: ATSRRLEGELF

V gene: TRBV9
clone size: once
CDR3 length: 13
J gene: TRBJ2-7
CDR3 protein: ASSGSGTGTQEQY

V gene: TRBV4-1
clone size: -
CDR3 length: 13
J gene: TRBJ1-2
CDR3 protein: ASSQELRGFYGYT

V gene: TRBV5-4
clone size: -
CDR3 length: 12
J gene: TRBJ2-7
CDR3 protein: ASSLGGSPSEQY

V gene: TRBV28
clone size: -
CDR3 length: 12
J gene: TRBJ1-2
CDR3 protein: ASTLGQGGHGYT

V gene: TRBV4-1
clone size: few
CDR3 length: 18
J gene: TRBJ2-7
CDR3 protein: ASSQVLLRGPGGIRREQY

V gene: TRBV7-2
clone size: -
CDR3 length: 16
J gene: TRBJ2-3
CDR3 protein: ASSSRLAGGRSTDTQY

V gene: TRBV7-3
clone size: -
CDR3 length: 10
J gene: TRBJ2-1
CDR3 protein: ASSLIGDEQF

V gene: TRBV19
clone size: -
CDR3 length: 14
J gene: TRBJ2-3
CDR3 protein: ASRLAGGRSTDTQY

V gene: TRBV7-3
clone size: once
CDR3 length: 12
J gene: TRBJ2-2
CDR3 protein: ASSLGAQRRELF